This is a list of T cell receptor beta chains from one sample in a study of OX40 agonist ivuxolimab in advanced cancers. Produced via immunoSEQ multiplex PCR; TCRdb's table is partial and in-frame only. This sample carries 60,000 to 75,000 clones, roughly nine tenths of them seen once, and the ten largest clones take 14% to 15%. Sample: CD4+ or CD8+ T cells sorted from blood, taken in a trial of the OX40 agonist ivuxolimab. These receptors were taken from an adult with an advanced solid tumor such as melanoma, head and neck, liver or kidney cancer. Each CDR3 is given with its conserved first and last residue.

V: TRBV19
J: TRBJ2-4
length: 12
CDR3: CASGLGENIQYF

V: TRBV7-8
J: TRBJ2-1
length: 13
CDR3: CASSLHSAKEQFF

V: TRBV29-1
J: TRBJ1-1
length: 11
CDR3: CSVVLGGEAFF

V: TRBV9
J: TRBJ1-1
length: 19
CDR3: CASSAYRGQSPPKNTEAFF

V: TRBV9
J: TRBJ1-3
length: 15
CDR3: CASSVDSGSGNTIYF

V: TRBV28
J: TRBJ2-1
length: 15
CDR3: CASSYTWTEDREQFF

V: TRBV5-5
J: TRBJ1-5
length: 13
CDR3: CASSVQENQPQHF

V: TRBV30
J: TRBJ2-1
length: 13
CDR3: CAWSVDNYNEQFF

V: TRBV7-8
J: TRBJ2-5
length: 16
CDR3: CASSGGTGVPQETQYF

V: TRBV6-1
J: TRBJ2-1
length: 13
CDR3: CAIPGQGYNEQFF

V: TRBV25-1
J: TRBJ2-3
length: 16
CDR3: CASSGETSGSTDTQYF

V: TRBV10-3
J: TRBJ2-1
length: 12
CDR3: CASGTGTNEQFF

V: TRBV9
J: TRBJ2-7
length: 14
CDR3: CASSEGQDIYEQYF

V: TRBV5-1
J: TRBJ1-5
length: 13
CDR3: CASSFDSNQPQHF

V: TRBV5-4
J: TRBJ2-7
length: 16
CDR3: CASSLGGGIGTYEQYF

V: TRBV5-6
J: TRBJ1-2
length: 14
CDR3: CASSLEGEHYGYTF

V: TRBV4-3
J: TRBJ2-3
length: 15
CDR3: CASSHSGGGTDTQYF

V: TRBV4-3
J: TRBJ1-2
length: 17
CDR3: CASSQDGWEGYGYGYTF

V: TRBV9
J: TRBJ2-5
length: 15
CDR3: CASSVDQTSVETQYF

V: TRBV27
J: TRBJ1-1
length: 14
CDR3: CASSLRGMNTEAFF

V: TRBV7-2
J: TRBJ2-3
length: 15
CDR3: CASSLGLAGTDTQYF

V: TRBV19
J: TRBJ1-1
length: 15
CDR3: CASSIYSDMNTEAFF

V: TRBV27
J: TRBJ2-3
length: 15
CDR3: CASSLTRGVMDTQYF

V: TRBV11-3
J: TRBJ2-3
length: 17
CDR3: CASSLVHRGRPSDTQYF

V: TRBV5-6
J: TRBJ2-7
length: 14
CDR3: CASSLVQVTDEQYF

V: TRBV5-4
J: TRBJ2-1
length: 13
CDR3: CASSLLVGNEQFF

V: TRBV21-1
J: TRBJ2-7
length: 16
CDR3: CASSKGGQQHTYEQYF

V: TRBV27
J: TRBJ1-6
length: 15
CDR3: CASRHGQGEYPPLHF

V: TRBV28
J: TRBJ1-2
length: 18
CDR3: CASSFFTPQTTANYGYTF

V: TRBV6-5
J: TRBJ2-1
length: 16
CDR3: CASSYGLAARNNEQFF

V: TRBV6-6
J: TRBJ2-7
length: 13
CDR3: CASSYSGSYEQYF

V: TRBV28
J: TRBJ1-2
length: 11
CDR3: CASSPGFGYTF

V: TRBV9
J: TRBJ1-5
length: 14
CDR3: CASSLQGTNQPQHF

V: TRBV30
J: TRBJ1-1
length: 11
CDR3: CAWSPGTEAFF

V: TRBV27
J: TRBJ2-3
length: 13
CDR3: CASSLAGGDTQYF

V: TRBV5-1
J: TRBJ2-3
length: 16
CDR3: CASSLVQGGSTDTQYF

V: TRBV7-2
J: TRBJ1-1
length: 13
CDR3: CASSFGGNTEAFF

V: TRBV10-3
J: TRBJ1-6
length: 14
CDR3: CAISESESNSPLHF

V: TRBV7-6
J: TRBJ2-2
length: 18
CDR3: CASSLAFGREKDTGELFF